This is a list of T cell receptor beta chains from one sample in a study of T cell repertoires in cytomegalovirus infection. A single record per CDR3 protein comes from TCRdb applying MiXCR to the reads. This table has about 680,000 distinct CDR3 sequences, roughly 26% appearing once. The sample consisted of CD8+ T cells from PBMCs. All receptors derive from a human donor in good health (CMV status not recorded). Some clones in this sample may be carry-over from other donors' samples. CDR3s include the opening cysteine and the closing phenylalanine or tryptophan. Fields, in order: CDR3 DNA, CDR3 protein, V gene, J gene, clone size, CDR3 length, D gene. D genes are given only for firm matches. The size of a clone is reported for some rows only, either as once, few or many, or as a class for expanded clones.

CDR3 DNA: TGTGCCAGCAGCCTCCGGACAGGGTTAACCTACGAGCAGTACTTC
CDR3 protein: CASSLRTGLTYEQYF
V gene: TRBV7-9
J gene: TRBJ2-7
clone size: many
CDR3 length: 15
D gene: TRBD1

CDR3 DNA: TGTGCCAGCAGTTGGGGACAGGGCGATGGCTACACCTTC
CDR3 protein: CASSWGQGDGYTF
V gene: TRBV12-3/TRBV12-4
J gene: TRBJ1-2
clone size: few
CDR3 length: 13
D gene: TRBD1

CDR3 DNA: TGTGCCAGCAGCTCAGGGGGCGCTGAAGCTTTCTTT
CDR3 protein: CASSSGGAEAFF
V gene: TRBV7-9
J gene: TRBJ1-1
clone size: many
CDR3 length: 12
D gene: TRBD1

CDR3 DNA: TGTGCCAGCAGAGGATTGGGCACCGGGGAGCTGTTTTTT
CDR3 protein: CASRGLGTGELFF
V gene: TRBV27
J gene: TRBJ2-2
clone size: many
CDR3 length: 13
D gene: .

CDR3 DNA: TGCAGTGCTAGGGATAGACAGGGGGCAGGTAATGAGCAGTTCTTC
CDR3 protein: CSARDRQGAGNEQFF
V gene: TRBV20-1
J gene: TRBJ2-1
clone size: .
CDR3 length: 15
D gene: TRBD1

CDR3 DNA: TGTGCCACCAGTCGCGACAGACTGAACACCGGGGAGCTGTTTTTT
CDR3 protein: CATSRDRLNTGELFF
V gene: TRBV24-1
J gene: TRBJ2-2
clone size: few
CDR3 length: 15
D gene: .

CDR3 DNA: TGTGCCAGCACCTCAGGGTTGGGTCAGCCCCAGCATTTT
CDR3 protein: CASTSGLGQPQHF
V gene: TRBV6-2/TRBV6-3
J gene: TRBJ1-5
clone size: many
CDR3 length: 13
D gene: .

CDR3 DNA: TGTGCCAGCAGTAACGGACTAGCGTACACAGATACGCAGTATTTT
CDR3 protein: CASSNGLAYTDTQYF
V gene: TRBV6-5
J gene: TRBJ2-3
clone size: .
CDR3 length: 15
D gene: TRBD2

CDR3 DNA: TGTGCCAGCAGTGAAGACAGGGTGCCTATAACCAGAAGTGGCTACACCTTC
CDR3 protein: CASSEDRVPITRSGYTF
V gene: TRBV2
J gene: TRBJ1-2
clone size: once
CDR3 length: 17
D gene: .

CDR3 DNA: TGTGCCAGCACCCTTGGGGGGGCAACTAATGAAAAACTGTTTTTT
CDR3 protein: CASTLGGATNEKLFF
V gene: TRBV12-3/TRBV12-4
J gene: TRBJ1-4
clone size: few
CDR3 length: 15
D gene: .

CDR3 DNA: TGTGCCAGCAGCTGGACAGGGAGTAATTCACCCCTCCACTTT
CDR3 protein: CASSWTGSNSPLHF
V gene: TRBV7-2
J gene: TRBJ1-6
clone size: many
CDR3 length: 14
D gene: TRBD1

CDR3 DNA: TGTGCCAGCAGCCCGGGACCCCCAACTAATGAAAAACTGTTTTTT
CDR3 protein: CASSPGPPTNEKLFF
V gene: TRBV7-9
J gene: TRBJ1-4
clone size: many
CDR3 length: 15
D gene: .

CDR3 DNA: TGTGCCAGCAGCGACAGAGGGGGCGTCGGCACAGATACGCAGTATTTT
CDR3 protein: CASSDRGGVGTDTQYF
V gene: TRBV7-9
J gene: TRBJ2-3
clone size: .
CDR3 length: 16
D gene: TRBD1

CDR3 DNA: TGTGCCAGTAGTCCGTACAGGGGGTTCACAGATACGCAGTATTTT
CDR3 protein: CASSPYRGFTDTQYF
V gene: TRBV19
J gene: TRBJ2-3
clone size: .
CDR3 length: 15
D gene: TRBD1

CDR3 DNA: TGCAGTGCTAGGTCCGGGACAGTGAACACCGGGGAGCTGTTTTTT
CDR3 protein: CSARSGTVNTGELFF
V gene: TRBV20-1
J gene: TRBJ2-2
clone size: .
CDR3 length: 15
D gene: TRBD1

CDR3 DNA: TGCAGTGCTAGCCGCCCCGGGACAGGGGCGTACAATGAGCAGTTCTTC
CDR3 protein: CSASRPGTGAYNEQFF
V gene: TRBV20-1
J gene: TRBJ2-1
clone size: few
CDR3 length: 16
D gene: TRBD1

CDR3 DNA: TGTGCCAGCAGTTTATGGGGTACCGAGCAGTACTTC
CDR3 protein: CASSLWGTEQYF
V gene: TRBV12-3/TRBV12-4
J gene: TRBJ2-7
clone size: few
CDR3 length: 12
D gene: .

CDR3 DNA: TGTGCCAGCAGTTATCGGAGACAGGGTCCCATCAATGAGCAGTTCTTC
CDR3 protein: CASSYRRQGPINEQFF
V gene: TRBV6-2/TRBV6-3
J gene: TRBJ2-1
clone size: few
CDR3 length: 16
D gene: TRBD1

CDR3 DNA: TGTGCCAGCAGCTTGGAGGGGGTCCTGAGCTCCTACGAGCAGTACTTC
CDR3 protein: CASSLEGVLSSYEQYF
V gene: TRBV5-5
J gene: TRBJ2-7
clone size: many
CDR3 length: 16
D gene: .

CDR3 DNA: TGTGCCACCAGTGAAGCAGGGGTGGGGACTGAAGCTTTCTTT
CDR3 protein: CATSEAGVGTEAFF
V gene: TRBV24-1
J gene: TRBJ1-1
clone size: .
CDR3 length: 14
D gene: .

CDR3 DNA: TGTGCCAGCCGACGGACAGGAACTAATGAAAAACTGTTTTTT
CDR3 protein: CASRRTGTNEKLFF
V gene: TRBV11-2
J gene: TRBJ1-4
clone size: .
CDR3 length: 14
D gene: TRBD1

CDR3 DNA: TGTGCCAGCAGCTTTGATCCGCCACTCCTCGAGCAGTACTTT
CDR3 protein: CASSFDPPLLEQYF
V gene: TRBV7-2
J gene: TRBJ2-7
clone size: .
CDR3 length: 14
D gene: .

CDR3 DNA: TGTGCCAGCAGTTCCCCGACAGGGGCGAGCAATCAGCCCCAGCATTTT
CDR3 protein: CASSSPTGASNQPQHF
V gene: TRBV7-9
J gene: TRBJ1-5
clone size: .
CDR3 length: 16
D gene: TRBD1

CDR3 DNA: TGTGCCAGCAGCTCGACCGGGACAGGGGGCTCCAATGAGCAGTTCTTC
CDR3 protein: CASSSTGTGGSNEQFF
V gene: TRBV5-6
J gene: TRBJ2-1
clone size: .
CDR3 length: 16
D gene: TRBD1

CDR3 DNA: TGTGCCAGCAGCTGGCGGGGGCCTTCTCAAGAGACCCAGTACTTC
CDR3 protein: CASSWRGPSQETQYF
V gene: TRBV7-9
J gene: TRBJ2-5
clone size: many
CDR3 length: 15
D gene: .

CDR3 DNA: TGCAGCATCAGGGGAGGGACTGAAGCTTTCTTT
CDR3 protein: CSIRGGTEAFF
V gene: TRBV29-1
J gene: TRBJ1-1
clone size: .
CDR3 length: 11
D gene: .

CDR3 DNA: TGCGCCAGCAGCCAAGATCTAATGCAGGGGAGCTCCTACAATGAGCAGTTCTTC
CDR3 protein: CASSQDLMQGSSYNEQFF
V gene: TRBV4-1
J gene: TRBJ2-1
clone size: many
CDR3 length: 18
D gene: .

CDR3 DNA: TGCAGCGTTGGGCGGAGACACAATGAGCAGTTCTTC
CDR3 protein: CSVGRRHNEQFF
V gene: TRBV29-1
J gene: TRBJ2-1
clone size: .
CDR3 length: 12
D gene: .

CDR3 DNA: TGTGCCAGCAGCTTAAAGGGACAGGGCTTCGACGAGCAGTACTTC
CDR3 protein: CASSLKGQGFDEQYF
V gene: TRBV7-2
J gene: TRBJ2-7
clone size: many
CDR3 length: 15
D gene: TRBD1

CDR3 DNA: TGTGCCAGCAGCTTATACCCGGGCTGGAGCACTGAAGCTTTCTTT
CDR3 protein: CASSLYPGWSTEAFF
V gene: TRBV7-8
J gene: TRBJ1-1
clone size: many
CDR3 length: 15
D gene: .

CDR3 DNA: TGTGCCAGCAGCTTAAGTGGGGACGATACGCAGTATTTT
CDR3 protein: CASSLSGDDTQYF
V gene: TRBV7-3
J gene: TRBJ2-3
clone size: .
CDR3 length: 13
D gene: .

CDR3 DNA: TGTGCCAGCAGTTCCGGACTAGCTAGCCAAGAGACCCAGTACTTC
CDR3 protein: CASSSGLASQETQYF
V gene: TRBV12-3/TRBV12-4
J gene: TRBJ2-5
clone size: .
CDR3 length: 15
D gene: TRBD2

CDR3 DNA: TGTGCCAGCAGTTTATGGGGACAGGGTGTCCCAGATACGCAGTATTTT
CDR3 protein: CASSLWGQGVPDTQYF
V gene: TRBV27
J gene: TRBJ2-3
clone size: few
CDR3 length: 16
D gene: TRBD1

CDR3 DNA: TGTGCCAGCAGCTTAGGACAGTTCATGAACACTGAAGCTTTCTTT
CDR3 protein: CASSLGQFMNTEAFF
V gene: TRBV7-8
J gene: TRBJ1-1
clone size: many
CDR3 length: 15
D gene: .

CDR3 DNA: TGTGCCAGCAGTTTCCGGTACGACGATAGTGAGCAGTTCTTC
CDR3 protein: CASSFRYDDSEQFF
V gene: TRBV6-1
J gene: TRBJ2-1
clone size: many
CDR3 length: 14
D gene: .

CDR3 DNA: TGTGCCAGCAGTTACAGGGAGAGCTCCTACAATGAGCAGTTCTTC
CDR3 protein: CASSYRESSYNEQFF
V gene: TRBV6-2/TRBV6-3
J gene: TRBJ2-1
clone size: .
CDR3 length: 15
D gene: .

CDR3 DNA: TGTGCCAGCACCCCTTTCCCGGGGAGGAGCACTGAAGCTTTCTTT
CDR3 protein: CASTPFPGRSTEAFF
V gene: TRBV28
J gene: TRBJ1-1
clone size: few
CDR3 length: 15
D gene: .

CDR3 DNA: TGTGCCAGCAGCTTGATGGGGCCAGAAGGCCTCCTTGATACGCAGTATTTT
CDR3 protein: CASSLMGPEGLLDTQYF
V gene: TRBV7-2
J gene: TRBJ2-3
clone size: few
CDR3 length: 17
D gene: .

CDR3 DNA: TGTGCCAGCAGCCGTACCCGGGACAGGGATGCCTATGGCTACACCTTC
CDR3 protein: CASSRTRDRDAYGYTF
V gene: TRBV7-6
J gene: TRBJ1-2
clone size: .
CDR3 length: 16
D gene: TRBD1

CDR3 DNA: TGCAGTGCTACGCCGCTCGGGGTCTCTACCTACGAGCAGTACTTC
CDR3 protein: CSATPLGVSTYEQYF
V gene: TRBV20-1
J gene: TRBJ2-7
clone size: many
CDR3 length: 15
D gene: .

CDR3 DNA: TGCGCCAGCAGCCAAGATGGGGACAGGGGGGCCACAGATACGCAGTATTTT
CDR3 protein: CASSQDGDRGATDTQYF
V gene: TRBV4-3
J gene: TRBJ2-3
clone size: .
CDR3 length: 17
D gene: TRBD1

CDR3 DNA: TGCGCCAGCAGCCAACAGGACAGGGGTGCAACTAATGAAAAACTGTTTTTT
CDR3 protein: CASSQQDRGATNEKLFF
V gene: TRBV4-1
J gene: TRBJ1-4
clone size: few
CDR3 length: 17
D gene: TRBD1

CDR3 DNA: TGTGCCAGCAGCGGGACAGTTCAGAACACTGAAGCTTTCTTT
CDR3 protein: CASSGTVQNTEAFF
V gene: TRBV7-9
J gene: TRBJ1-1
clone size: .
CDR3 length: 14
D gene: TRBD1

CDR3 DNA: TGTGCCAGCAGCTTAACTCAGGGGGTGGGCACTGAAGCTTTCTTT
CDR3 protein: CASSLTQGVGTEAFF
V gene: TRBV7-8
J gene: TRBJ1-1
clone size: many
CDR3 length: 15
D gene: TRBD1

CDR3 DNA: TGTGCCAGCAGCTCCGCGCGGACGGGATTCTCTATGGAGGGCACCTTC
CDR3 protein: CASSSARTGFSMEGTF
V gene: TRBV7-3
J gene: TRBJ1-2
clone size: .
CDR3 length: 16
D gene: .

CDR3 DNA: TGCGCCAGCAGCCAAGATTCGAGGGTTGTGCAGTTCTTC
CDR3 protein: CASSQDSRVVQFF
V gene: TRBV4-1
J gene: TRBJ2-1
clone size: .
CDR3 length: 13
D gene: .

CDR3 DNA: TGTGCCAGTACCCGGGCTAGCGGGGGGCCCAACACCGGGGAGCTGTTTTTT
CDR3 protein: CASTRASGGPNTGELFF
V gene: TRBV19
J gene: TRBJ2-2
clone size: few
CDR3 length: 17
D gene: TRBD2

CDR3 DNA: TGCGCCAGCAGCCAATCCCGGACGAGTCGGACTGAAGCTTTCTTT
CDR3 protein: CASSQSRTSRTEAFF
V gene: TRBV4-3
J gene: TRBJ1-1
clone size: .
CDR3 length: 15
D gene: .

CDR3 DNA: TGTGCCAGCAGCTTAGACCCTAACTACAGCTACAATGAGCAGTTCTTC
CDR3 protein: CASSLDPNYSYNEQFF
V gene: TRBV7-6
J gene: TRBJ2-1
clone size: many
CDR3 length: 16
D gene: .

CDR3 DNA: TGTGCCAGCAGTTACGGACAGTCTGACTATGGCTACACCTTC
CDR3 protein: CASSYGQSDYGYTF
V gene: TRBV12-3/TRBV12-4
J gene: TRBJ1-2
clone size: many
CDR3 length: 14
D gene: .